This is a list of T cell receptor beta chains from one sample in a study of OX40 agonist ivuxolimab in advanced cancers. Measured with immunoSEQ multiplex PCR; TCRdb has only the in-frame clones, and not every one. Among more than 70,000 clones listed, 80% to 90% were seen once. This specimen was CD4+ or CD8+ T cells sorted from blood, taken in a trial of the OX40 agonist ivuxolimab. These receptors all stem from an adult with an advanced solid tumor such as melanoma, head and neck, liver or kidney cancer. Each CDR3 is given with its conserved first and last residue. The order of the fields is V gene, clone size, J gene, D gene, CDR3 protein, CDR3 DNA. D genes are given only for firm matches. For some rows the clone size is stated as once, few or many, or as a class when expanded; others skip it.

TRBV7-9,once,TRBJ2-3,TRBD2,CASSFKRGGQDTQYF,TGTGCCAGCAGCTTCAAGCGGGGGGGCCAGGATACGCAGTATTTT
TRBV10-3,NA,TRBJ1-4,TRBD1,CAIRPGQDAEKLFF,TGTGCCATCAGACCCGGACAGGATGCCGAAAAACTGTTTTTT
TRBV5-4,NA,TRBJ2-2,TRBD1,CASSLVGQGGSTGELFF,TGTGCCAGCAGCTTGGTGGGACAGGGGGGAAGCACCGGGGAGCTGTTTTTT
TRBV6-1,NA,TRBJ2-7,NA,CAVVGGQPYEQYF,TGTGCAGTTGTGGGTGGACAGCCGTACGAGCAGTACTTC
TRBV11-2,once,TRBJ2-1,TRBD2,CASSPHPGTSTLNEQFF,TGTGCCAGCAGCCCCCACCCCGGGACTAGCACTCTTAATGAGCAGTTCTTC
TRBV7-3,NA,TRBJ2-3,NA,CASSQPTTDTQYF,TGTGCCAGCAGCCAGCCTACCACAGATACGCAGTATTTT
TRBV6-5,NA,TRBJ2-5,NA,CASSYSGLRETQYF,TGTGCCAGCAGTTACTCGGGCTTGCGGGAGACCCAGTACTTC
TRBV5-6,NA,TRBJ2-5,NA,CASSLGLVTQYF,TGTGCCAGCAGCTTGGGGCTGGTGACCCAGTACTTC
TRBV5-1,NA,TRBJ2-3,NA,CASSLGTTVQIRPGTVTDTQYF,TGCGCCAGCAGCTTGGGTACTACCGTCCAAATACGCCCGGGGACTGTCACAGATACGCAGTATTTT
TRBV28,NA,TRBJ2-3,TRBD2,CASRPLLAGVSSTDTQYF,TGTGCCAGCAGACCGTTACTAGCGGGGGTATCAAGCACAGATACGCAGTATTTT
TRBV9,NA,TRBJ2-7,TRBD1,CASSPTGVDEQYF,TGTGCCAGCAGCCCGACAGGGGTCGACGAGCAGTACTTC
TRBV11-2,NA,TRBJ1-1,NA,CASSYGPWGEAFF,TGTGCCAGCAGCTACGGGCCATGGGGTGAAGCTTTCTTT
TRBV5-4,NA,TRBJ1-2,NA,CASSLDRVEGYTF,TGTGCCAGCAGCTTGGACAGGGTGGAAGGCTACACCTTC
TRBV9,NA,TRBJ2-5,NA,CASSVGALEGAETQYF,TGTGCCAGCAGCGTTGGGGCACTGGAAGGTGCAGAGACCCAGTACTTC
TRBV2,NA,TRBJ1-2,NA,CASREDGYGYTF,TGTGCCAGCAGAGAGGACGGCTATGGCTACACCTTC
TRBV7-8,few,TRBJ1-2,TRBD1,CASSWDRATNYGYTF,TGTGCCAGCAGCTGGGACAGGGCAACGAACTATGGCTACACCTTC
TRBV5-5,NA,TRBJ2-1,NA,CASSFLGVSYNEQFF,TGTGCCAGCAGCTTCCTAGGGGTATCCTACAATGAGCAGTTCTTC
TRBV7-2,NA,TRBJ2-1,TRBD2,CASSPSGGRNEQFF,TGTGCCAGCAGCCCTAGCGGGGGCCGAAATGAGCAGTTCTTC
TRBV30,few,TRBJ1-6,TRBD1,CAWTGQGDSPLHF,TGTGCCTGGACCGGACAGGGTGATTCACCCCTCCACTTT
TRBV5-4,once,TRBJ2-2,TRBD1,CASSHPDRSPGELFF,TGTGCCAGCAGCCATCCGGACAGGAGCCCCGGGGAGCTGTTTTTT
TRBV6-6,NA,TRBJ2-7,NA,CASTQEGMLYEQYF,TGTGCCAGCACCCAGGAGGGGATGCTCTACGAGCAGTACTTC
TRBV7-2,NA,TRBJ2-7,NA,CASSLLGRRYEQYF,TGTGCCAGCAGCTTGTTGGGACGGCGCTACGAGCAGTACTTC
TRBV30,NA,TRBJ1-4,TRBD1,CAWSAPTGVNEKLFF,TGTGCCTGGAGTGCCCCTACAGGGGTTAATGAAAAACTGTTTTTT
TRBV29-1,NA,TRBJ2-5,TRBD1,CSVDGTGGQETQYF,TGCAGCGTTGACGGGACAGGGGGACAAGAGACCCAGTACTTC
TRBV5-4,NA,TRBJ2-2,NA,CASSLARGTGELFF,TGTGCCAGCAGCTTGGCGAGGGGGACCGGGGAGCTGTTTTTT
TRBV19,NA,TRBJ1-5,NA,CASSIVAGNQPQHF,TGTGCCAGTAGTATCGTAGCAGGGAATCAGCCCCAGCATTTT
TRBV9,once,TRBJ2-1,NA,CASSWGTYNEQFF,TGTGCCAGCAGCTGGGGGACCTACAATGAGCAGTTCTTC
TRBV5-6,NA,TRBJ2-2,NA,CASSLEYTVNTGELFF,TGTGCCAGCAGCTTGGAGTATACCGTGAACACCGGGGAGCTGTTTTTT
TRBV28,NA,TRBJ1-2,NA,CAVSWRANYGYTF,TGTGCCGTGTCGTGGCGAGCTAACTATGGCTACACCTTC
TRBV4-2,NA,TRBJ1-4,NA,CASSQQGRAFNEKLFF,TGTGCCAGCAGCCAACAGGGGAGGGCATTTAATGAAAAACTGTTTTTT
TRBV7-2,few,TRBJ2-5,NA,CASSPPRGIQYF,TGTGCCAGCAGCCCGCCTAGGGGGATCCAGTACTTC
TRBV5-4,NA,TRBJ2-5,TRBD1,CASSSGQGRQETQYF,TGTGCCAGCAGCTCCGGACAGGGGCGCCAAGAGACCCAGTACTTC
TRBV19,NA,TRBJ2-1,TRBD2,CASSTRTSGGAENEQFF,TGTGCCAGTAGTACCCGGACTAGCGGGGGGGCTGAAAATGAGCAGTTCTTC
TRBV2,NA,TRBJ1-2,NA,CASSERENYGYTF,TGTGCCAGCAGTGAGAGGGAGAACTATGGCTACACCTTC
TRBV4-1,NA,TRBJ2-3,NA,CASSQERTDTQYF,TGCGCCAGCAGCCAAGAACGCACAGATACGCAGTATTTT
TRBV6-1,NA,TRBJ1-2,TRBD1,CASSEALGTGVGYTF,TGTGCCAGCAGTGAAGCTCTCGGGACAGGGGTAGGCTACACCTTC
TRBV30,NA,TRBJ2-5,TRBD2,CAWSVGSGGAQETQYF,TGTGCCTGGAGTGTCGGTAGCGGGGGGGCCCAAGAGACCCAGTACTTC
TRBV4-1,NA,TRBJ1-2,NA,CASSHHRVEASGYTF,TGCGCCAGCAGCCACCACAGGGTTGAGGCGAGCGGCTACACCTTC
TRBV11-2,NA,TRBJ2-5,NA,CASSSNPATQETQYF,TGTGCCAGCAGCTCCAACCCAGCAACCCAAGAGACCCAGTACTTC
TRBV6-6,NA,TRBJ2-2,NA,CASKAGSRGELFF,TGTGCCAGCAAGGCAGGATCGAGGGGGGAGCTGTTTTTT
TRBV11-1,NA,TRBJ2-1,NA,CASSPSRSGYEQFF,TGTGCCAGCAGCCCGTCTCGTTCAGGGTATGAGCAGTTCTTC
TRBV7-2,NA,TRBJ1-2,NA,CASSLVGEFYGYTF,TGTGCCAGCAGCTTAGTCGGTGAATTCTATGGCTACACCTTC
TRBV9,NA,TRBJ2-1,TRBD2,CASSPRLAANEQFF,TGTGCCAGCAGCCCTCGACTAGCGGCCAATGAGCAGTTCTTC
TRBV7-2,once,TRBJ2-2,NA,CASSLGELTGELFF,TGTGCCAGCAGCTTAGGCGAACTCACCGGGGAGCTGTTTTTT
TRBV6-1,NA,TRBJ2-7,TRBD1,CASNRDRVREQYF,TGTGCCAGCAACCGAGACAGGGTCCGCGAGCAGTACTTC
TRBV6-1,NA,TRBJ1-1,NA,CASEQMGTEAFF,TGTGCCAGCGAGCAGATGGGGACTGAAGCTTTCTTT